The 26 T cell receptor beta chains presented below share a single source sample, sequenced in a study of blood T cell repertoires in COVID-19. Clones were read by immunoSEQ multiplex PCR, and TCRdb kept only the in-frame ones, dropping some. The data hold hundreds of thousands of clones, with around 87% observed a single time. Specimen: peripheral blood. Receptors were obtained from a woman aged 45-60 years with COVID-19, enrolled during active disease.

The chain combines TRBV5-1 with TRBJ2-2, with D unresolved. The CDR3 contains 13 residues. Germline V gene data show CDR1 as SGHRS and CDR2 as YFSETQ. Trimming pared 4 bases from V and 6 bases from J, leaving 10 bases between. CDR3 sequence reads: CASSPNTAGELFF. In DNA form, the CDR3 reads TGCGCCAGCAGCCCGAATACGGCCGGGGAGCTGTTTTTT.

This chain connects TRBV24-1 to TRBJ2-1; no reliable D call. CDR3 length: 13 residues. Germline-derived CDR1 and CDR2 are KGHDR and SFDVKD. V was cut by 9 bases and J by 9 bases, with 17 bases left in between. The CDR3 here is CATGPEWASEQFF. The DNA of the CDR3 is TGTGCCACCGGGCCAGAATGGGCGAGTGAGCAGTTCTTC.

The V call is TRBV2, the J call TRBJ1-1; a weak D match, TRBD1 (5 bases). V was shortened by 6 bases and J by 1 base, with 15 bases between the two germline ends. CDR1 is SNHLY and CDR2 is FYNNEI in the germline V gene. This CDR3 comprises 15 residues. The CDR3 DNA is TGTGCCAGCAGAGGCATCGGGGGGGGGAACACTGAAGCTTTCTTT. Residues: CASRGIGGGNTEAFF. Combining the CDR3 with reference TRBV2 and TRBJ1-1 gives the whole variable domain EPEVTQTPSHQVTQMGQEVILRCVPISNHLYFYWYRQILGQKVEFLVSFYNNEISEKSEIFDDQFSVERPDGSNFTLKIRSTKLEDSAMYFCASRGIGGGNTEAFFGQGTRLTVV.

In regard to this clone: Other DNA variants within this sample encode the same CDR3. The chain combines TRBV29-1 with TRBJ1-1; a weak D match, TRBD1 (5 bases). Germline V gives CDR1 SQVTM, CDR2 ANQGSEA. The CDR3 is 12 amino acids. V gave up 4 bases and J gave up 2 bases, with 8 bases separating them. The CDR3 sequence is CSVGRGNTEAFF. In DNA form, the CDR3 reads TGCAGCGTTGGTAGGGGTAACACTGAAGCTTTCTTT.

The chain links TRBV4-1 to TRBJ2-4, with TRBD1 identical over 7 bases. The CDR3 runs to 18 residues. Germline V gene data show CDR1 as MGHRA and CDR2 as YSYEKL. Unmatched junction bases numbered 10, after V lost 2 bases and J lost 0 bases. The CDR3 sequence is CASSQPSTGLLAKNIQYF. DNA for the CDR3: TGCGCCAGCAGCCAACCATCGACAGGGCTTCTAGCCAAAAACATTCAGTACTTC.

The chain is built from TRBV7-9 and TRBJ2-4; 8 bases align to TRBD2. Germline V lookup: CDR1 SEHNR, CDR2 FQNEAQ (reference sequence). There are 17 residues in the CDR3. V dropped 4 bases and J dropped 3; count of bases not matched to a gene: 11. The CDR3 DNA sequence: TGTGCCAGCAGCTCACCCAAGCGGGAGACAGTCAAAAACATTCAGTACTTC. This codes for CASSSPKRETVKNIQYF.

The CDR3 here is CASSQAHRGSYEQYF. The CDR3 region has the DNA TGTGCCAGCAGCCAAGCTCACAGGGGTTCCTACGAGCAGTACTTC. The rearrangement links TRBV4-2 to TRBJ2-7; TRBD1 matches at 7 bases. The CDR3 sequence is 15 residues long. Unmatched junction bases numbered 4, after V lost 1 base and J lost 1 base. The germline V gene encodes CDR1 LGHNA and CDR2 YNFKEQ.

The chain couples TRBV5-1 to TRBJ2-4, with 7 bases lining up with TRBD2. Trimming at V came to 5 bases and at J to 1 base, leaving 6 bases not matched to a gene. This CDR3 contains 15 residues. CDR1 and CDR2 (germline): SGHRS, YFSETQ. The CDR3 coding sequence is TGCGCCAGCAGAGTGGGAGGGGCGGCCAAAAACATTCAGTACTTC. This encodes CASRVGGAAKNIQYF.

The chain links TRBV12-5 to TRBJ2-6; tentative D call: TRBD2 (7 bases). The CDR3 extends over 17 amino acids. Germline V gene lookup returns CDR1 LGHNT and CDR2 FRNRAP. Trimming removed 9 bases at V and 3 bases at J, with 21 bases between. DNA for the CDR3: TGTGCTAGCAAGGGAGGGGGGCTGTTAGATGGGGCCAACGTCCTGACTTTC. Translation: CASKGGGLLDGANVLTF.

The chain is built from TRBV29-1 and TRBJ2-7; TRBD2 matches at 7 bases. Looked up from germline, CDR1 is SQVTM and CDR2 is ANQGSEA. The CDR3 runs to 13 residues. The J segment lost 1 base and the V segment lost 4 bases, leaving 4 bases of the junction unmatched. The CDR3 bases are TGCAGCGTTGGATGGACTAGTTCCTACGAGCAGTACTTC. Translation gives CSVGWTSSYEQYF.

This chain joins TRBV4-1 and TRBJ2-5; a weak D match, TRBD2 (6 bases). The ends were cut back, 5 bases at V and 3 bases at J, with 16 bases in the middle. CDR3 length: 15 residues. Germline V gene data show CDR1 as MGHRA and CDR2 as YSYEKL. In nucleotides, the CDR3 is TGCGCCAGCAGCTTAGGCGGGGCAGGGAAAGAGACCCAGTACTTC. It encodes CASSLGGAGKETQYF.

This clone has just one count. The chain is built from TRBV6-5 and TRBJ1-4; TRBD1 matches at 8 bases. Germline CDR1 reads MNHEY; CDR2 reads SVGAGI. The CDR3 covers 15 residues. V gave up 5 bases and J gave up 5 bases; unmatched junction bases: 7. CDR3 in amino acids: CASSRSRTGNEKLFF. In DNA form, the CDR3 reads TGTGCCAGCAGTAGAAGTAGGACAGGGAATGAAAAACTGTTTTTT.

This chain uses TRBV7-2 with TRBJ2-7; tentatively, D is TRBD2 (6 bases). The CDR3 length is 15 residues. CDR1 SGHTA and CDR2 FQGNSA come from the germline V gene. Trimming removed 1 base from V and 3 bases from J, with 13 bases in between. This CDR3 reads CASSLEGSSGYEQYF. CDR3 in DNA: TGTGCCAGCAGCTTAGAAGGTAGTAGCGGCTACGAGCAGTACTTC.

J is TRBJ2-3 and V is TRBV5-6; 9 nucleotides agree with TRBD1. Looked up from germline, CDR1 is SGHDT and CDR2 is YYEEEE. This CDR3 has 16 amino acids. Trimming removed 1 base from V and 2 bases from J; junction bases left unmatched: 5. The CDR3 loop is CASSLLDRGSTDTQYF. CDR3 sequence (DNA): TGTGCCAGCAGCTTGTTGGACAGGGGATCCACAGATACGCAGTATTTT.

The chain is built from TRBV27 and TRBJ2-3; D gene ambiguous. The CDR3 runs to 13 residues. Per the germline V gene, CDR1 is MNHEY and CDR2 is SMNVEV (reference sequence). The V gene lost 6 bases and the J gene lost 3 bases, with 10 bases spanning the gap. CDR3: CASSLGETDTQYF. The DNA of the CDR3 is TGTGCCAGCAGCCTAGGAGAGACAGATACGCAGTATTTT.

The rearrangement links TRBV5-1 to TRBJ2-3; 14 bases agree with TRBD2. CDR1 SGHRS and CDR2 YFSETQ come from the germline V gene. The trim removed 4 bases at V and 2 bases at J, leaving 6 bases unmatched. CDR3 length: 17 residues. Here the CDR3 DNA reads TGCGCCAGCAGCAGGACGGGACTAGCGGGGGTCACAGATACGCAGTATTTT. Translated, it gives CASSRTGLAGVTDTQYF.

The V and J genes are TRBV19 and TRBJ1-2; 7 bases match TRBD1. This CDR3 region has 16 residues. V lost 4 bases to trimming and J lost 0 bases; unmatched junction nucleotides: 8. Germline values: CDR1 LNHDA, CDR2 SQIVND (reference sequence). The CDR3 loop reads CASSKNNRGANYGYTF. The DNA of the CDR3 is TGTGCCAGTAGTAAGAACAACAGGGGAGCTAACTATGGCTACACCTTC.

This clone was seen a few times. Written as DNA, the CDR3 is TGTGCCACCAGCAGAGTGGACAGGGGGTTAGGCAACACTGAAGCTTTCTTT. Amino acid sequence: CATSRVDRGLGNTEAFF. The chain combines TRBV15 with TRBJ1-1; 10 positions agree with TRBD1. CDR3 length: 17 residues. The ends lost 1 base at V and 2 bases at J; junction bases unmatched: 7. The germline V gene has CDR1 LNHNV and CDR2 YYDKDF (reference sequence). Full variable domain (remainder filled in from reference TRBV15 and TRBJ1-1): DAMVIQNPRYQVTQFGKPVTLSCSQTLNHNVMYWYQQKSSQAPKLLFHYYDKDFNNEADTPDNFQSRRPNTSFCFLDIRSPGLGDTAMYLCATSRVDRGLGNTEAFFGQGTRLTVV.

The chain carries TRBV5-4 and TRBJ2-3; TRBD2 matches 7 bases. The CDR3 loop spans 16 amino acids. The ends lost 4 bases at V and 2 bases at J; junction bases unmatched: 10. The germline gives CDR1 SGHNT, CDR2 YYREEE (reference sequence). The CDR3 coding sequence is TGTGCCAGCAGCCCGAAGGGTAGCGGGCCCACAGATACGCAGTATTTT. This translates into CASSPKGSGPTDTQYF.

CDR3 in amino acids: CASSLRLAAYNEQFF. CDR3 nucleotides: TGTGCCAGCAGTTTGAGACTAGCGGCCTACAATGAGCAGTTCTTC. The rearrangement uses TRBV6-5 and TRBJ2-1; 9 bases align to TRBD2. Germline V gene data show CDR1 as MNHEY and CDR2 as SVGAGI. CDR3 length equals 15 residues. The V and J ends lost 4 bases and 2 bases, in that order; junction bases with no gene match: 3.

This clone was counted between two and nine times. The chain has TRBV4-1 and TRBJ1-4, with TRBD1 as a possible D gene (5 bases). V was clipped by 1 base and J by 8 bases, with 11 bases between them. Germline lookup yields CDR1 MGHRA and CDR2 YSYEKL. The CDR3 is made up of 14 amino acids. CDR3 amino acids: CASSQVRGWEKLFF. The DNA for the CDR3 is TGCGCCAGCAGCCAAGTTAGGGGCTGGGAAAAACTGTTTTTT.

This sequence joins TRBV11-2 and TRBJ1-1, with 8 bases that match TRBD1. The CDR3 has 14 residues. Germline CDR1 is SGHAT and CDR2 is FQNNGV. Trimming took 5 bases from V and 5 from J; bases not matched to a gene: 7. The CDR3 nucleotides are TGTGCCAGCAGCGCCGGACAGGGAAAGACTGAAGCTTTCTTT. Its protein is CASSAGQGKTEAFF.

This clone occurred once. J is TRBJ2-1 and V is TRBV5-4, with TRBD2 matching over 8 bases. Germline V gene sequence: CDR1 SGHNT, CDR2 YYREEE (reference sequence). J was trimmed by 5 bases and V by 3 bases; bases with no gene match: 4. This CDR3 comprises 14 residues. CDR3 DNA: TGTGCCAGCAGCTCCCCAGCGGGAGACAATGAGCAGTTCTTC. Residues: CASSSPAGDNEQFF. Together with reference TRBV5-4 and TRBJ2-1, the CDR3 gives the full variable domain: ETGVTQSPTHLIKTRGQQVTLRCSSQSGHNTVSWYQQALGQGPQFIFQYYREEENGRGNFPPRFSGLQFPNYSSELNVNALELDDSALYLCASSSPAGDNEQFFGPGTRLTVL.

The V and J genes are TRBV7-9 and TRBJ2-7; tentative D call: TRBD2 (5 bases). Germline V CDR1 and CDR2: SEHNR, FQNEAQ (reference sequence). V lost 5 bases and J 0 bases, leaving 14 bases between the germline ends. This CDR3 is built from 15 residues. The CDR3 bases are TGTGCCAGCAGCCGAAGGACGGGGAGCTCCTACGAGCAGTACTTC. Amino acids: CASSRRTGSSYEQYF.

The chain joins TRBV5-1 to TRBJ1-6; TRBD1 matches 10 bases. Trimming took 1 base from V and 6 from J; bases not matched to a gene: 4. The CDR3 consists of 16 residues. Germline CDR1 SGHRS, CDR2 YFSETQ. The DNA for the CDR3 is TGCGCCAGCAGCTTGTGGGACAGGGGAACTAATTCACCCCTCCACTTT. This gives the protein CASSLWDRGTNSPLHF. The entire variable domain, with the rest obtained from reference TRBV5-1 and TRBJ1-6, is as follows: KAGVTQTPRYLIKTRGQQVTLSCSPISGHRSVSWYQQTPGQGLQFLFEYFSETQRNKGNFPGRFSGRQFSNSRSEMNVSTLELGDSALYLCASSLWDRGTNSPLHFGNGTRLTVT.

The chain is built from TRBV5-1 and TRBJ1-2; the D gene is possibly TRBD1 (5 bases). The CDR3 is made up of 15 amino acids. Germline lookup yields CDR1 SGHRS and CDR2 YFSETQ. Trimming took off 0 bases at V and 1 base at J, with 10 bases between the two ends. The chain's CDR3 is CASSLGQYYNYGYTF. The CDR3 DNA follows: TGCGCCAGCAGCTTGGGACAGTATTATAACTATGGCTACACCTTC. The complete variable domain, with remaining parts taken from reference TRBV5-1 and TRBJ1-2, reads KAGVTQTPRYLIKTRGQQVTLSCSPISGHRSVSWYQQTPGQGLQFLFEYFSETQRNKGNFPGRFSGRQFSNSRSEMNVSTLELGDSALYLCASSLGQYYNYGYTFGSGTRLTVV.